Listed below are T cell receptor beta chains from one sample, sequenced in a study of T cells after posttransplantation cyclophosphamide. Clones were sequenced by immunoSEQ multiplex PCR, and TCRdb holds only the in-frame ones, with some missing. This sample carries approximately 52,000 clones, about 86% of them seen once, and the ten largest clones take 2.8%. Sample: PBMCs. These receptors were obtained from a man aged 25-40 years with a blood cancer, CMV-positive, and with a related stem cell donor. Both conserved end residues are part of each CDR3. A D gene is named only where the DNA matches it firmly. Not all rows give a size; the values are once, few, many and, for expanded clones, a class.

d_call: TRBD1
v_call: TRBV11-1
j_call: TRBJ1-1
clone_size: -
cdr3_nt: TGTGCCAGCAGCTTAACAGGGGGCATGAACACTGAAGCTTTCTTT
cdr3_aa: CASSLTGGMNTEAFF

d_call: -
v_call: TRBV5-1
j_call: TRBJ2-1
clone_size: -
cdr3_nt: TGCGCCAGCAGCTCCCACGAGCCCACTGGTGAGCAGTTCTTC
cdr3_aa: CASSSHEPTGEQFF

d_call: -
v_call: TRBV11-2
j_call: TRBJ2-2
clone_size: -
cdr3_nt: TGTGCCAGCAGCCCTCGTTACCGTGGAGGAACCGGGGAGCTGTTTTTT
cdr3_aa: CASSPRYRGGTGELFF

d_call: TRBD2
v_call: TRBV4-1
j_call: TRBJ2-7
clone_size: -
cdr3_nt: TGCGCCAGCAGCCCCCTTAAGGGGAGGGCGAGCACCTACGAGCAGTACTTC
cdr3_aa: CASSPLKGRASTYEQYF

d_call: TRBD1
v_call: TRBV5-1
j_call: TRBJ2-7
clone_size: -
cdr3_nt: TGCGCCAGCAGCTTTTCCCAGGGGGTATCCTACGAGCAGTACTTC
cdr3_aa: CASSFSQGVSYEQYF

d_call: -
v_call: TRBV6-1
j_call: TRBJ2-7
clone_size: -
cdr3_nt: TGTGCCAGCGGGGGTTTTGGAGGGAGCTCCTACGAGCAGTACTTC
cdr3_aa: CASGGFGGSSYEQYF

d_call: -
v_call: TRBV12-2
j_call: TRBJ2-7
clone_size: -
cdr3_nt: TGTGCAAGTCGCTTAGCTTTTGGGGGACTAGCGGGAGTCTTGGACGAGCAGTACTTC
cdr3_aa: CASRLAFGGLAGVLDEQYF

d_call: TRBD2
v_call: TRBV30
j_call: TRBJ2-2
clone_size: -
cdr3_nt: TGTGCCTGGAGTGTACCTTGGACTAGCGGGAGAGTGGCCGGGGAGCTGTTTTTT
cdr3_aa: CAWSVPWTSGRVAGELFF

d_call: -
v_call: TRBV28
j_call: TRBJ1-1
clone_size: -
cdr3_nt: TGTGCCAGCGATGACAGGAACACTGAAGCTTTCTTT
cdr3_aa: CASDDRNTEAFF

d_call: TRBD2
v_call: TRBV4-3
j_call: TRBJ2-1
clone_size: -
cdr3_nt: TGCGCCAGCAGCCAAAGCGGGAGGGCCGGTGAGCAGTTCTTC
cdr3_aa: CASSQSGRAGEQFF

d_call: -
v_call: TRBV14
j_call: TRBJ2-5
clone_size: once
cdr3_nt: TGTGCCAGCAGCCTGTACCTAGGATCCCAAGAGACCCAGTACTTC
cdr3_aa: CASSLYLGSQETQYF

d_call: -
v_call: TRBV7-2
j_call: TRBJ1-5
clone_size: -
cdr3_nt: TGTGCCAGCAGCTTAGGCGGTAAGAGCAATCAGCCCCAGCATTTT
cdr3_aa: CASSLGGKSNQPQHF

d_call: -
v_call: TRBV27
j_call: TRBJ2-1
clone_size: -
cdr3_nt: TGTGCCAGCTACCCTGGATGGCAGTTCCCCAACAGGGCTGCCTACAATGAGCAGTTCTTC
cdr3_aa: CASYPGWQFPNRAAYNEQFF

d_call: TRBD1
v_call: TRBV6-5
j_call: TRBJ1-2
clone_size: -
cdr3_nt: TGTGCCAGCAGCTCCGGGACAGGGATCTATGGCTACACCTTC
cdr3_aa: CASSSGTGIYGYTF

d_call: TRBD1
v_call: TRBV15
j_call: TRBJ1-5
clone_size: -
cdr3_nt: TGTGCCACCAGCAGTCGACAGGGAAATCAGCCCCAGCATTTT
cdr3_aa: CATSSRQGNQPQHF

d_call: -
v_call: TRBV7-6
j_call: TRBJ2-5
clone_size: -
cdr3_nt: TGTGCCAGCAGCTTAGGTCTACAAGAGACCCAGTACTTC
cdr3_aa: CASSLGLQETQYF

d_call: TRBD1
v_call: TRBV18
j_call: TRBJ2-1
clone_size: -
cdr3_nt: TGTGCCAGCTCACTTACGGGACAGGAAAACAATGAGCAGTTCTTC
cdr3_aa: CASSLTGQENNEQFF

d_call: -
v_call: TRBV28
j_call: TRBJ1-1
clone_size: -
cdr3_nt: TGTGCCAGCAGTTTGGCATCCCCTGAAGCTTTCTTT
cdr3_aa: CASSLASPEAFF

d_call: TRBD2
v_call: TRBV13
j_call: TRBJ2-3
clone_size: -
cdr3_nt: TGTGCCAGCAGCCACCGGACTAGCAGATCCACAGATACGCAGTATTTT
cdr3_aa: CASSHRTSRSTDTQYF

d_call: -
v_call: TRBV7-2
j_call: TRBJ2-7
clone_size: -
cdr3_nt: TGTGCCAGCAGCTTTGGCGGCTCCTACGAGCAGTACTTC
cdr3_aa: CASSFGGSYEQYF

d_call: -
v_call: TRBV15
j_call: TRBJ2-5
clone_size: -
cdr3_nt: TGTGCCACCAGTCACCCAATCCGAGGGTGGACCCAGTACTTC
cdr3_aa: CATSHPIRGWTQYF

d_call: -
v_call: TRBV4-1
j_call: TRBJ2-7
clone_size: -
cdr3_nt: TGCGCCAGCAGCCAAGCGGGGTACCAGAACTACGAGCAGTACTTC
cdr3_aa: CASSQAGYQNYEQYF

d_call: -
v_call: TRBV9
j_call: TRBJ1-3
clone_size: -
cdr3_nt: TGTGCCAGCAGCCCCCCTGGGGGCGCGTTCTCTGGAAACACCATATATTTT
cdr3_aa: CASSPPGGAFSGNTIYF

d_call: TRBD1
v_call: TRBV5-1
j_call: TRBJ1-4
clone_size: -
cdr3_nt: TGCGCCAGCAGCCGACAGGGGCTCACTAATGAAAAACTGTTTTTT
cdr3_aa: CASSRQGLTNEKLFF

d_call: TRBD1
v_call: TRBV4-1
j_call: TRBJ2-1
clone_size: -
cdr3_nt: TGCGCCAGCAGCCTCCCCGACGGGACAGCCTACAATGAGCAGTTCTTC
cdr3_aa: CASSLPDGTAYNEQFF

d_call: TRBD1
v_call: TRBV28
j_call: TRBJ2-5
clone_size: medium-sized
cdr3_nt: TGTGCCAGCGGGGACAGGGGGTACTTC
cdr3_aa: CASGDRGYF

d_call: -
v_call: TRBV14
j_call: TRBJ2-2
clone_size: -
cdr3_nt: TGTGCCAGCAGCCAACCCGGCTACCAGGGAAGTTCCGGGGAGCTGTTTTTT
cdr3_aa: CASSQPGYQGSSGELFF

d_call: -
v_call: TRBV11-2
j_call: TRBJ1-1
clone_size: -
cdr3_nt: TGTGCCAGCAGCCAGGTGACGAACACTGAAGCTTTCTTT
cdr3_aa: CASSQVTNTEAFF

d_call: -
v_call: TRBV5-4
j_call: TRBJ1-2
clone_size: -
cdr3_nt: TGTGCCAGCAGCTTGAATAGCTATGGCTACACCTTC
cdr3_aa: CASSLNSYGYTF

d_call: -
v_call: TRBV7-2
j_call: TRBJ1-1
clone_size: -
cdr3_nt: TGTGCCAGCAGCTTAGGGGCAGGATTAATGAACACTGAAGCTTTCTTT
cdr3_aa: CASSLGAGLMNTEAFF

d_call: TRBD2
v_call: TRBV30
j_call: TRBJ2-1
clone_size: -
cdr3_nt: TGTGCCTGGAGCGGGGGTAGCGGGAGAGAGCAGTTCTTC
cdr3_aa: CAWSGGSGREQFF

d_call: -
v_call: TRBV5-8
j_call: TRBJ1-4
clone_size: -
cdr3_nt: TGTGCCAGCAGCTTTCTGCGGGGGGGCAATGAAAAACTGTTTTTT
cdr3_aa: CASSFLRGGNEKLFF

d_call: TRBD2
v_call: TRBV6-5
j_call: TRBJ2-7
clone_size: -
cdr3_nt: TGTGCCAGCAGTTACGGACTAGCGGGATACGAGCAGTACTTC
cdr3_aa: CASSYGLAGYEQYF

d_call: -
v_call: TRBV2
j_call: TRBJ1-2
clone_size: -
cdr3_nt: TGTGCCAGCGTAAGGGAGGGGTCGGGCTATGGCTACACCTTC
cdr3_aa: CASVREGSGYGYTF

d_call: -
v_call: TRBV6-4
j_call: TRBJ1-5
clone_size: -
cdr3_nt: TGTGCCAGCATTCCCCGGTTGGGCCAGCCCCAGCATTTT
cdr3_aa: CASIPRLGQPQHF

d_call: -
v_call: TRBV29-1
j_call: TRBJ1-3
clone_size: -
cdr3_nt: TGCAGCGTTGTGACAACCGGAAACACCATATATTTT
cdr3_aa: CSVVTTGNTIYF

d_call: TRBD1
v_call: TRBV11-1
j_call: TRBJ2-5
clone_size: -
cdr3_nt: TGTGCCAGCGGATGGAACAGGGGCGGGGAGACCCAGTACTTC
cdr3_aa: CASGWNRGGETQYF